A single sample is the source of the 10 T cell receptor beta chains below, sequenced in a study of T-cell memory formation after mild COVID-19. Using its own MiXCR run on the 5' RACE reads, TCRdb lists one record per CDR3 protein. The sample records more than 150,000 distinct CDR3 sequences, more than 9% being singletons. The sequenced sample consisted of PBMCs or a T cell subset sorted from them (not recorded which). The receptors here all came from a man aged 18-30 years who had mild COVID-19 (a few samples of this study predate the infection). Cell type and time point are not known.

This clonotype turned up a few times. This rearrangement joins TRBV6-5 to TRBJ2-5; possibly TRBD2 for D (5 bases). The CDR3 has 13 amino acids. Trimming pared 6 bases from V and 5 bases from J, leaving 13 bases between. The germline gives CDR1 MNHEY, CDR2 SVGAGI. The CDR3 sequence: CASRRARGETQYF. The DNA for the CDR3 is TGTGCCAGCAGGAGGGCGCGCGGGGAGACCCAGTACTTC.

J is TRBJ2-3 and V is TRBV6-2 or TRBV6-3, with 10 bases matching TRBD1. Germline V lookup: CDR1 MNHEY, CDR2 SVGEGT. The CDR3 contains 14 residues. With 11 bases clipped from V and 3 bases from J, the junction kept 8 bases outside the gene matches. CDR3 residues: CAPLWDRGTDTQYF. The CDR3 nucleotides are TGTGCCCCCCTCTGGGACAGGGGAACAGATACGCAGTATTTT.

This clonotype has at least ten counts. The J gene is TRBJ2-3, the V gene TRBV9, with 8 bases identical to TRBD1. Germline CDR1 and CDR2: SGDLS and YYNGEE. J gave up 4 bases and V 3 bases, and 7 bases lay outside the gene matches. The CDR3 contains 15 residues. The CDR3, as DNA: TGTGCCAGCAGCGGGACAGGGCAGATCGCAGATACGCAGTATTTT. Translation: CASSGTGQIADTQYF.

This chain connects TRBV18 to TRBJ1-3; D not resolved. CDR1 is KGHSH and CDR2 is LQKENI in the germline V gene. V was trimmed by 4 bases and J by 4 bases, leaving 17 bases between them. This CDR3 contains 16 residues. The CDR3 sequence is CASSLVDRSSGNTIYF. CDR3 nucleotide sequence: TGTGCCAGCTCACTCGTGGACCGTTCTTCGGGAAACACCATATATTTT.

This clonotype was observed many times. This rearrangement joins TRBV6-5 to TRBJ1-2; 8 positions agree with TRBD1. Per the germline V gene, CDR1 is MNHEY and CDR2 is SVGAGI. Trimming cost V 2 bases and J 1 base; bases outside gene matches: 3. This CDR3 has 15 residues. The CDR3 coding sequence is TGTGCCAGCAGTTACCGGACAGGGAATAACTATGGCTACACCTTC. Translated: CASSYRTGNNYGYTF.

In its sample, this clonotype was seen a few times. This chain joins TRBV7-8 and TRBJ2-7; D tentatively fits TRBD1 or TRBD2 (5 bases each). The V end was cut by 0 bases, the J end by 3 bases, with 12 bases between. The CDR3 sequence is 15 residues long. Germline V CDR1 and CDR2: SGHVS, FQNEAQ. CDR3 bases: TGTGCCAGCAGCTTAGCGATTGGGGGAAGCTACGAGCAGTACGTC. Its protein product is CASSLAIGGSYEQYV.

The rearrangement uses TRBV5-1 and TRBJ1-4; D possibly corresponds to TRBD1 (5 bases). The V and J ends lost 5 bases and 0 bases respectively, with 8 bases between them. The CDR3 is 14 amino acids. Germline CDR1 reads SGHRS; CDR2 reads YFSETQ. The CDR3 loop reads CASRTGPTNEKLFF. DNA for the CDR3: TGCGCCAGCAGGACGGGGCCAACTAATGAAAAACTGTTTTTT. Full variable domain (missing parts from reference TRBV5-1 and TRBJ1-4): KAGVTQTPRYLIKTRGQQVTLSCSPISGHRSVSWYQQTPGQGLQFLFEYFSETQRNKGNFPGRFSGRQFSNSRSEMNVSTLELGDSALYLCASRTGPTNEKLFFGSGTQLSVL.

On this clonotype: Compared with germline, one end of the junction differs, possibly owing to a read error. V usage is TRBV12-5 and J usage is TRBJ1-5; D is uncertain. CDR3 size: 12 residues. CDR1 is LGHNT and CDR2 is FRNRAP in the germline V gene. The chain's CDR3 is CASVGRGQPQHF. CDR3 bases: TGTGCGAGTGTGGGAAGAGGTCAGCCCCAGCATTTT.

At least ten counts were recorded for this clonotype. J is TRBJ1-5 and V is TRBV5-1; D is undetermined. In germline, CDR1 is SGHRS, CDR2 YFSETQ. Trimming cost V 7 bases and J 6 bases, with 14 bases left between them. There are 13 residues in the CDR3. The CDR3 here is CASSDNPGQPQHF. CDR3 coding DNA: TGCGCCAGCTCCGACAACCCGGGTCAGCCCCAGCATTTT. Using reference TRBV5-1 and TRBJ1-5 for the parts outside the CDR3, the full variable domain is KAGVTQTPRYLIKTRGQQVTLSCSPISGHRSVSWYQQTPGQGLQFLFEYFSETQRNKGNFPGRFSGRQFSNSRSEMNVSTLELGDSALYLCASSDNPGQPQHFGDGTRLSIL.

The chain uses TRBV7-9 and TRBJ1-5, with D hard to call. V was trimmed by 5 bases and J by 1 base, leaving 12 bases between them. The length of the CDR3 is 15 residues. Germline V gene sequence: CDR1 SEHNR, CDR2 FQNEAQ (reference sequence). The CDR3 loop reads CASSNTVYSNQPQHF. CDR3 bases: TGTGCCAGCAGCAACACCGTCTACAGCAATCAGCCCCAGCATTTT.